This T cell receptor (beta chain) was documented in a study of beta chain features in type 1 diabetes. This clone occurred a few times. Its ends do not fully match the called genes, so a read error is possible. Other nucleotide sequences in the sample specify the same CDR3. Investigators reverse transcribed all isolated RNA, so they sequenced expressed TCRB transcripts. TCRdb's table, derived via immunoSEQ multiplex PCR, lists solely in-frame clones and lacks some. The sample lists more than 300,000 clones, around 7.6% occurring once. The CDR3 contains 15 residues. Germline V gene data show CDR1 as SSHAT and CDR2 as FNYEAQ (reference sequence).

The chain carries TRBV7-7 and TRBJ2-5; TRBD2 aligns across 14 bases. The source of this sequence is a woman under 30 in good health. The specimen sequenced was central memory CD4+ T cells from blood. As DNA, the CDR3 is TGTGCTAGCAGCTTAGGACTAGCGGGAGGAGAGACCCAGTACTTC. Amino acid sequence: CASSLGLAGGETQYF.